The next 6 T cell receptor beta chains were all read from a single sample in a study of Graves' ophthalmopathy and Graves' hyperthyroidism. RNA served as the template for amplifying TCR beta CDR3 regions. Second-round multiplex PCR followed a first-round RT-PCR using HTBI primers. Via MiXCR, TCRdb re-called the multiplex PCR reads, giving one row per CDR3 protein. The data show over a million distinct CDR3 sequences, about 35% seen once. Material: peripheral blood or thyroid tissue (not recorded which). Every receptor here comes from an adult man with Graves' hyperthyroidism.

This clonotype was found once. CDR3 DNA: TGCAGTGCTAGGGACAGGTCCGATTCCTACGAGCAGTACTTC. Its translation is CSARDRSDSYEQYF. J is TRBJ2-7 and V is TRBV20-1; TRBD1 aligns across 7 bases. CDR3 size: 14 residues. Trimming took 3 bases from V and 1 from J; bases not matched to a gene: 6. Germline V gene data show CDR1 as DFQATT and CDR2 as SNEGSKA (reference sequence).

This clonotype was detected many times. The gene calls are TRBV7-2 and TRBJ1-1; no clear D gene. V lost 8 bases and J lost 0, with 16 bases in between. Looked up from germline, CDR1 is SGHTA and CDR2 is FQGNSA. CDR3 length equals 15 residues. The CDR3: CASRKRKHMNTEAFF. The CDR3 DNA follows: TGTGCCAGCCGCAAGAGAAAGCACATGAACACTGAAGCTTTCTTT. Combining the CDR3 with reference TRBV7-2 and TRBJ1-1 gives the whole variable domain GAGVSQSPSNKVTEKGKDVELRCDPISGHTALYWYRQSLGQGLEFLIYFQGNSAPDKSGLPSDRFSAERTGGSVSTLTIQRTQQEDSAVYLCASRKRKHMNTEAFFGQGTRLTVV.

The chain combines TRBV12-3 or TRBV12-4 with TRBJ1-4; D not resolved. V lost 6 bases, J lost 7 bases, and 15 bases lay in between. CDR3 length: 14 residues. The CDR3 DNA reads TGTGCCAGCAGCCCACAGATCAGACGTGAAAAACTGTTTTTT. This encodes CASSPQIRREKLFF.

This clonotype has a count of ten or more. CDR3 in amino acids: CASSDWGPNTGELFF. The CDR3 region has the DNA TGTGCCAGCAGTGACTGGGGGCCAAACACCGGGGAGCTGTTTTTT. The chain carries TRBV2 and TRBJ2-2, with D possibly TRBD1 on 6 matching bases. Trimming took off 3 bases at V and 2 bases at J, with 10 bases between the two ends. CDR3 length: 15 amino acids. Germline V gene data show CDR1 as SNHLY and CDR2 as FYNNEI.

This clonotype was detected many times. The chain recombines TRBV7-9 with TRBJ1-4, with D hard to call. V was shortened by 0 bases and J by 2 bases, with 4 bases between the two germline ends. The CDR3 contains 14 residues. Germline lookup yields CDR1 SEHNR and CDR2 FQNEAQ (reference sequence). CDR3 residues: CASSLAQTNEKLFF. CDR3 DNA: TGTGCCAGCAGCTTAGCACAGACTAATGAAAAACTGTTTTTT.

This clonotype appeared many times. The chain is built from TRBV19 and TRBJ1-6; D uncertain. Trimming pared 2 bases from V and 9 bases from J, leaving 8 bases between. The CDR3 sequence is 13 residues long. The V gene's germline CDR1 is LNHDA and CDR2 SQIVND (reference sequence). CDR3 residues: CASSIIGGSPLHF. The CDR3 DNA follows: TGTGCCAGTAGTATAATCGGTGGTTCACCCCTCCACTTT.